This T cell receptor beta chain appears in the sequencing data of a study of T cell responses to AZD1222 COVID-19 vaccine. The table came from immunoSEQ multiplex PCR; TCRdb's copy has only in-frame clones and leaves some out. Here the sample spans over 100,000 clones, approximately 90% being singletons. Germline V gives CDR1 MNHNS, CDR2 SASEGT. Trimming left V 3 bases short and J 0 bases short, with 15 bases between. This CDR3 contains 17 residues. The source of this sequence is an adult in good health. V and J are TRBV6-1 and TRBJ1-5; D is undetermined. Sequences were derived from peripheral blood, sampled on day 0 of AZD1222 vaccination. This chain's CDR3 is CASSDYLPSYSNQPQHF. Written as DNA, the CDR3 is TGTGCCAGCAGTGACTATCTACCTTCTTATAGCAATCAGCCCCAGCATTTT.